A single T cell receptor (beta chain) is shown here with its context. The antigen is not known. One end of the junction varies from germline; a read error may be responsible. This sample stems from a study of tumor-infiltrating lymphocytes in primary liver carcinoma. Study observations and caveats: Top-250-clone fractions were significantly higher in tumors than in blood (p = 0.039). Presence in all five tumor regions was observed for only about 8-25% of top clones.

It was from roughly 20-30 mg of unsorted bulk tissue that RNA and DNA were co-extracted. The patients had histopathologically diagnosed primary liver carcinoma, and their disease was treated by surgical resection. Sampling of every tumor involved five separate regions. These included the tumor centre. From roughly 0.55 ug of total RNA, TCR beta-specific cDNA was reverse-transcribed using a constant-region primer. Three nested multiplex PCR rounds, a slightly modified ARM-PCR, produced the libraries for TCR beta. Rounds one and two of PCR, each of roughly 10 cycles, were primed with TRBV1-TRBV30 forward primers and a C-beta reverse primer. A single record per CDR3 protein comes from TCRdb applying MiXCR to the multiplex PCR reads. The sample lists under 45,000 distinct CDR3 sequences, around 70% occurring once. The germline gives CDR1 SQVTM, CDR2 ANQGSEA. This CDR3 is 12 amino acids long.

Sequences were obtained from liver tumor tissue from sampling region 2. Subset denoted: tumor region T2, inferior pole. The gene calls are TRBV29-1 and TRBJ2-1; 9 bases are shared with TRBD2. This receptor was taken from a man aged 40-49 years with primary liver carcinoma and hepatitis B virus infection. Here the CDR3 DNA reads TGCAGCGTCACTCTTATTAGCGGGAGAGAGTCCTTC. It is translated as CSVTLISGRESF.